This T cell receptor (beta chain) was profiled in a study of OX40 agonist ivuxolimab in advanced cancers. Whole-study context: Cancers in dose escalation were hepatocellular, melanoma, renal cell and head and neck.

The repertoire was sequenced with immunoSEQ multiplex PCR; TCRdb's copy has only in-frame clones and lacks some. The repertoire holds approximately 16,000 clones, 77% seen once, with around 11% in the top ten. The CDR3 contains 12 residues. Germline CDR1 and CDR2: LNHNV and YYDKDF (reference sequence). V lost 5 bases, J lost 8 bases, and 12 bases lay in between. The sample consisted of CD4+ or CD8+ T cells sorted from blood, taken in a trial of the OX40 agonist ivuxolimab. The chain joins TRBV15 to TRBJ1-2; unclear D gene. The receptor comes from an adult with an advanced solid tumor such as melanoma, head and neck, liver or kidney cancer. The CDR3 protein is CATSPDGYGYTF. The CDR3 DNA reads as TGTGCCACCAGCCCAGATGGATACGGCTACACCTTC. Full variable domain (outside the CDR3, taken from reference TRBV15 and TRBJ1-2): DAMVIQNPRYQVTQFGKPVTLSCSQTLNHNVMYWYQQKSSQAPKLLFHYYDKDFNNEADTPDNFQSRRPNTSFCFLDIRSPGLGDTAMYLCATSPDGYGYTFGSGTRLTVV.